A single sample gave rise to the 15 T cell receptor beta chains below, sequenced in a study of cytomegalovirus exposure and HLA in healthy donors. PCR employed 60 Vbeta and 13 Jbeta primers. Only in-frame clones appear in the TCRdb table, and some are missing; sequencing was by immunoSEQ multiplex PCR. Here the sample spans about 170,000 clones, approximately 81% being singletons. The sequenced material came from PBMCs. The receptor set was obtained from a woman between 45 and 65 years old in good health and CMV-seronegative.

The chain employs TRBV6-5 and TRBJ1-3; D unclear. The CDR3 covers 15 residues. Germline V gives CDR1 MNHEY, CDR2 SVGAGI. Trimming removed 6 bases at V and 0 bases at J, with 12 bases between. This chain's CDR3 is CASSPGLSSGNTIYF. The DNA for the CDR3 is TGTGCCAGCAGCCCAGGATTGAGCTCTGGAAACACCATATATTTT.

This clone was detected only once. The rearrangement links TRBV10-3 to TRBJ2-2; D unresolved. CDR1 and CDR2 from the germline V gene are ENHRY and SYGVKD. V lost 6 bases, J lost 4 bases, and 3 bases lay in between. CDR3 length equals 11 residues. As DNA, the CDR3 is TGTGCCATCAGCCGCACCGGGGAGCTGTTTTTT. Protein product: CAISRTGELFF.

The chain employs TRBV18 and TRBJ1-4; 8 bases align to TRBD1. This CDR3 has 15 amino acids. V was pared by 3 bases and J by 3 bases, with 3 bases of the junction left unmatched. The germline V gene has CDR1 KGHSH and CDR2 LQKENI. The CDR3 DNA is TGTGCCAGCTCACCCCCGGGACAGGCTAATGAAAAACTGTTTTTT. Translated: CASSPPGQANEKLFF.

The sample holds one count of this clone. The chain carries TRBV6-1 and TRBJ1-2; no reliable D call. The CDR3 loop spans 11 amino acids. The V end lost 7 bases, the J end lost 3 bases, and 6 bases lay between the germline ends. From germline, CDR1 is MNHNS and CDR2 SASEGT. The CDR3 sequence: CASTEYYGYTF. The CDR3 nucleotides are TGTGCCAGCACGGAGTACTATGGCTACACCTTC.

This clone has a single count. The V call is TRBV6-5, the J call TRBJ2-5, with 11 bases identical to TRBD2. The CDR3 has 13 amino acids. V shed 5 bases, J shed 7 bases, and the junction held 3 bases outside the gene matches. In germline, CDR1 is MNHEY, CDR2 SVGAGI. In DNA form, the CDR3 reads TGTGCCAGCAGTGAAACTAGCGGGAGGACCCAGTACTTC. This encodes CASSETSGRTQYF.

The chain combines TRBV11-2 with TRBJ1-4; D not resolved. The CDR3 is made up of 18 amino acids. V gave up 3 bases and J gave up 1 base, with 18 bases separating them. Germline V lookup: CDR1 SGHAT, CDR2 FQNNGV. CDR3 nucleotides: TGTGCCAGCAGCTTCGGCTCGCTGTGGGCCGGAACTAATGAAAAACTGTTTTTT. Its protein is CASSFGSLWAGTNEKLFF.

The rearrangement uses TRBV10-1 and TRBJ2-1; D remains ambiguous. This CDR3 region has 13 residues. Germline lookup yields CDR1 WNHNN and CDR2 SYGVQD (reference sequence). The V and J ends lost 4 bases and 4 bases respectively, with 8 bases between them. The CDR3 region is CASSADTYNEQFF. DNA for the CDR3: TGCGCCAGCAGTGCCGACACTTACAATGAGCAGTTCTTC.

The chain joins TRBV5-5 to TRBJ2-1; TRBD2 might be the D (5 bases). The CDR3 extends over 17 amino acids. Trimming shortened V by 4 bases and J by 6 bases, and 23 bases separated the two germline ends. The germline gives CDR1 SGHKS, CDR2 YYEKEE (reference sequence). CDR3 loop: CASSPRPLKWAGNEQFF. CDR3 nucleotides: TGTGCCAGCAGCCCACGACCCCTAAAATGGGCGGGCAATGAGCAGTTCTTC. Variable domain in full (rest from reference TRBV5-5 and TRBJ2-1): DAGVTQSPTHLIKTRGQQVTLRCSPISGHKSVSWYQQVLGQGPQFIFQYYEKEERGRGNFPDRFSARQFPNYSSELNVNALLLGDSALYLCASSPRPLKWAGNEQFFGPGTRLTVL.

The chain combines TRBV6-4 with TRBJ2-2; no reliable D call. The V and J ends lost 4 bases and 8 bases respectively, with 14 bases between them. CDR1 is MRHNA, CDR2 SNTAGT, per germline. The CDR3 loop spans 14 amino acids. As DNA, the CDR3 is TGTGCCAGCAGTGGAGATGTTGCCCCTGGGGAGCTGTTTTTT. Amino acid sequence: CASSGDVAPGELFF.

CDR3 residues: CASSLVGDSNQPQHF. CDR3 bases: TGTGCCAGCAGCTTAGTAGGAGATAGCAATCAGCCCCAGCATTTT. The V and J genes are TRBV7-9 and TRBJ1-5; D ambiguous. With 1 base removed from V and 0 bases from J, the gap between germline ends came to 7 bases. This CDR3 is 15 amino acids long. The germline V gene encodes CDR1 SEHNR and CDR2 FQNEAQ (reference sequence).

The genes are TRBV5-4 and TRBJ1-2; maybe TRBD1 (5 bases). The CDR3 runs to 16 residues. Between the trimmed V and J ends, which lost 0 bases and 4 bases, there was a span of 16 bases. Germline-derived CDR1 and CDR2 are SGHNT and YYREEE (reference sequence). The CDR3 nucleotides read TGTGCCAGCAGCTTGGATTCGGCGGGGCAGACCTATGGCTACACCTTC. It translates to CASSLDSAGQTYGYTF. Full variable domain (remainder filled in from reference TRBV5-4 and TRBJ1-2): ETGVTQSPTHLIKTRGQQVTLRCSSQSGHNTVSWYQQALGQGPQFIFQYYREEENGRGNFPPRFSGLQFPNYSSELNVNALELDDSALYLCASSLDSAGQTYGYTFGSGTRLTVV.

J is TRBJ1-2 and V is TRBV18; the D is unclear. Trimming took off 3 bases at V and 6 bases at J, with 17 bases between the two ends. The germline gives CDR1 KGHSH, CDR2 LQKENI. The CDR3 covers 15 residues. In DNA form, the CDR3 reads TGTGCCAGCTCACCCGGATTGGCCGACATAGATGGCTACACCTTC. As protein: CASSPGLADIDGYTF.

The chain links TRBV4-3 to TRBJ2-3, with TRBD2 identical over 10 bases. Unmatched junction bases numbered 3, after V lost 4 bases and J lost 2 bases. The CDR3 runs to 15 residues. Germline loops: CDR1 LGHNA, CDR2 YSLEER. The CDR3 loop reads CASSRLAGSTDTQYF. The CDR3 nucleotides read TGCGCCAGCAGCCGACTAGCGGGCTCCACAGATACGCAGTATTTT.

This clone was recorded a few times. The chain links TRBV27 to TRBJ2-7; D might be TRBD1 (6 bases). The CDR3 is made up of 13 amino acids. The V gene's germline CDR1 is MNHEY and CDR2 SMNVEV (reference sequence). Deletions cut 4 bases from V and 6 bases from J, with 13 bases between. The CDR3 DNA reads as TGTGCCAGCAGTTCCAGGGGATCGGGCGAGCAGTACTTC. It codes for CASSSRGSGEQYF.

V usage is TRBV28 and J usage is TRBJ2-5, with 14 bases aligning to TRBD2. CDR3 size: 15 residues. V shed 3 bases and J 5 bases; nucleotides not matched to a gene: 2. Germline assignment: CDR1 MDHEN and CDR2 SYDVKM. This chain's CDR3 is CASSLGTSGSETQYF. CDR3 bases: TGTGCCAGCAGTTTGGGGACTAGCGGGAGCGAGACCCAGTACTTC.